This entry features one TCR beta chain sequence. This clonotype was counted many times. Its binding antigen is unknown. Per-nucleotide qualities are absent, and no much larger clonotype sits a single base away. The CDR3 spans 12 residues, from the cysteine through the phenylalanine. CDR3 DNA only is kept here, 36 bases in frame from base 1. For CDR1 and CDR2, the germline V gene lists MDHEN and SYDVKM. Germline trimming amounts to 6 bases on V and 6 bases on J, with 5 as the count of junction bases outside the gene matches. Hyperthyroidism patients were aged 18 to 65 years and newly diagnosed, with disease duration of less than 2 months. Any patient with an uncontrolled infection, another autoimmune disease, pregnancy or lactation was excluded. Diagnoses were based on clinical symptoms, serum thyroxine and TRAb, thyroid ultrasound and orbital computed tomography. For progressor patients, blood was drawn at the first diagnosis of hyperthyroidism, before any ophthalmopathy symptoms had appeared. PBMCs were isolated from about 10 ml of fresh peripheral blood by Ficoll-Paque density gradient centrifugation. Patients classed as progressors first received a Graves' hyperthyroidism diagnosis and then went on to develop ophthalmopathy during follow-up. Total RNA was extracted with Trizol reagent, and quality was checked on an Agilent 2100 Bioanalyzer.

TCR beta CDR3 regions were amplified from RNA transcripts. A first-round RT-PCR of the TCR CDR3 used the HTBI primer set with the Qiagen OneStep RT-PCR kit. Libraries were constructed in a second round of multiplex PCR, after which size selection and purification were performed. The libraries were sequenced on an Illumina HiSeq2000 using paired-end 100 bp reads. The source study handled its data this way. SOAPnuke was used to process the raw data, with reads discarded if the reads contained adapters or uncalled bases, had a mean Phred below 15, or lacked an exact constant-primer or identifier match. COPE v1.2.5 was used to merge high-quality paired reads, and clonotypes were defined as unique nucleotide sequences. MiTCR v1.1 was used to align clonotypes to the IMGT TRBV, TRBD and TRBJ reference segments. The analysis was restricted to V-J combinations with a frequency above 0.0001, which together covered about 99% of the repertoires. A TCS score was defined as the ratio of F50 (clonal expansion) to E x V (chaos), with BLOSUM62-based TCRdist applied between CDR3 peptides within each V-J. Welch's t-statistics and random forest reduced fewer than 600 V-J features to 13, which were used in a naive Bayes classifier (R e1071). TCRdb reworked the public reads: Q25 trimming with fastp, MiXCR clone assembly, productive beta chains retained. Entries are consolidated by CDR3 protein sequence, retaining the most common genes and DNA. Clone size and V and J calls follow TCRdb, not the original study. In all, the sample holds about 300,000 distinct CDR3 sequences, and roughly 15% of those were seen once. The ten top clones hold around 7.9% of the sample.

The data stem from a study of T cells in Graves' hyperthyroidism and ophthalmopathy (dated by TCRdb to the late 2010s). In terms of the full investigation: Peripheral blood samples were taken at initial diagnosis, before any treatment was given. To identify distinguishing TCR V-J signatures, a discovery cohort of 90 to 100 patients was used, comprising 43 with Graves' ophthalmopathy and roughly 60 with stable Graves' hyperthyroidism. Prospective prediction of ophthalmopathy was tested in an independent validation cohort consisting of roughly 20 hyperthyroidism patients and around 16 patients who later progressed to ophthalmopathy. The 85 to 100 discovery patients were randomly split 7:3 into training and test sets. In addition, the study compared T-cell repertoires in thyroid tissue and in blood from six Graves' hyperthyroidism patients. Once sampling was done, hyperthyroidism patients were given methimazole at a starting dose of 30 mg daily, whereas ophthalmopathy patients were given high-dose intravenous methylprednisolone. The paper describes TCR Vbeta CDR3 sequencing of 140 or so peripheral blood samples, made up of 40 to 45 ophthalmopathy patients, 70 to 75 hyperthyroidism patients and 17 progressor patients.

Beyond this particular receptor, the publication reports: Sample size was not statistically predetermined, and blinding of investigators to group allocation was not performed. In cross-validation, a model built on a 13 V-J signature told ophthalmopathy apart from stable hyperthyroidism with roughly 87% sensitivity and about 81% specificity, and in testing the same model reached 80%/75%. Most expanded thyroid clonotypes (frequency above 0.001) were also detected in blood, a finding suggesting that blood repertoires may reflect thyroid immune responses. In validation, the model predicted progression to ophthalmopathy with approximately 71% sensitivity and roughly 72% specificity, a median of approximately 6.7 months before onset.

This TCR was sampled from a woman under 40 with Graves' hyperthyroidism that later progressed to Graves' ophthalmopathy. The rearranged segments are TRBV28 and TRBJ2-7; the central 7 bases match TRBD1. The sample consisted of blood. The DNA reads TGTGCCAGCAGGGGACAGAAGGGCGAGCAGTACTTC. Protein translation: CASRGQKGEQYF. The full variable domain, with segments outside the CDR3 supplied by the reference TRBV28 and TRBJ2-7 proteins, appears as DVKVTQSSRYLVKRTGEKVFLECVQDMDHENMFWYRQDPGLGLRLIYFSYDVKMKEKGDIPEGYSVSREKKERFSLILESASTNQTSMYLCASRGQKGEQYFGPGTRLTVT.